The next 3 T cell receptor beta chains were all read from a single sample in a study of cytomegalovirus exposure and HLA in healthy donors. Libraries were prepared by immunoSEQ multiplex PCR; TCRdb keeps only in-frame clonotypes and omits some of them. The data contain about 220,000 clones, roughly 88% of them singletons. Sequencing was carried out using PBMCs. These receptors came from a woman in her twenties or thirties in good health and CMV-seropositive.

V is TRBV19 and J is TRBJ1-2, with D possibly being TRBD1 (5 bases). Trimming pared 5 bases from V and 4 bases from J, leaving 11 bases between. This CDR3 is built from 13 residues. CDR1 and CDR2 (germline): LNHDA, SQIVND (reference sequence). DNA of the CDR3: TGTGCCAGTAGTGACGGGGGAAGCTATGGCTACACCTTC. This sequence encodes CASSDGGSYGYTF.

This chain's CDR3 is CASSKSWGSGGSYNEQFF. The CDR3 DNA is TGTGCCAGCAGCAAAAGCTGGGGTAGCGGGGGCTCCTACAATGAGCAGTTCTTC. The chain combines TRBV5-4 with TRBJ2-1; 9 nucleotides agree with TRBD2. V was clipped by 4 bases and J by 0 bases; unmatched bases: 11. Per germline, CDR1 SGHNT and CDR2 YYREEE (reference sequence). The CDR3 has 18 amino acids.

V gene TRBV27 combines with J gene TRBJ2-3; possible D gene TRBD2, 6 bases. Germline V gene lookup returns CDR1 MNHEY and CDR2 SMNVEV (reference sequence). The CDR3 length is 12 residues. Trimming pared 3 bases from V and 6 bases from J, leaving 7 bases between. The CDR3: CASSFGGDTQYF. CDR3 in DNA: TGTGCCAGCAGTTTTGGGGGGGATACGCAGTATTTT.